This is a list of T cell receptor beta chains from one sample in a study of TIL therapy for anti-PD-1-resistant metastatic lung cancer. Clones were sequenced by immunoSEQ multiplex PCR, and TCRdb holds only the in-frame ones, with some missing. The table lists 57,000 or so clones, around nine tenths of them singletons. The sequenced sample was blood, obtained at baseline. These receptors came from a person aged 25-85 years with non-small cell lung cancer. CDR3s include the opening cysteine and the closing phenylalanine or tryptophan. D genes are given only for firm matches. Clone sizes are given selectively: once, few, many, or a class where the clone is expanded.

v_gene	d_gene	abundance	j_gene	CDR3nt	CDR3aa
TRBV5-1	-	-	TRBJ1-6	TGCGCCAGCAGCTTGGAAAGTGTCGAGCGGTCACCCCTCCACTTT	CASSLESVERSPLHF
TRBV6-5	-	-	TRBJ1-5	TGTGCCAGTGATCCAGGGGATGGCACTCAGCCCCAGCATTTT	CASDPGDGTQPQHF
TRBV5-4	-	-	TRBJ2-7	TGTGCCAGCAGCTTGCCCGCCAGCTACGAGCAGTACTTC	CASSLPASYEQYF
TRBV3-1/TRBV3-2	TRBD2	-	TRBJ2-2	TGTGCCAGCATGGCAGCGGGGCCCCTTTCAAGGAATCTGTTTTTT	CASMAAGPLSRNLFF
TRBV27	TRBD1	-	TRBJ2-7	TGTGCCAGCATCATGAATCCCGGGACAGGGATCCACGAGCAGTACTTC	CASIMNPGTGIHEQYF
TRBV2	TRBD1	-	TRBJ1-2	TGTGCCAGCAGTGCTGGACAGGGCGCCTATGGCTACACCTTC	CASSAGQGAYGYTF
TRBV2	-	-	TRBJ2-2	TGTGCCAGCAGTGAAACTGTCCCCGGGGGGGAGCTGTTTTTT	CASSETVPGGELFF
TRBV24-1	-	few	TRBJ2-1	TGTGCCACCAGTGAAGGCCTCACCTACAATGAGCAGTTCTTC	CATSEGLTYNEQFF
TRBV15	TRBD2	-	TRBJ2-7	TGTGCCACCAGCAGCAGGACTAGCGGGAGCCCGTCCGAGCAGTACTTC	CATSSRTSGSPSEQYF
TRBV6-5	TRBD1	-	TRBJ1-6	TGTGCCAGTTCACACAGGGGCGAAAATTCACCCCTCCACTTT	CASSHRGENSPLHF
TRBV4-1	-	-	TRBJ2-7	TGCGCCAGCAGCCAAGATCCCGGTGGGCATCTCGAGCAGTACTTC	CASSQDPGGHLEQYF
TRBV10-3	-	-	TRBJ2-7	TGTGCCATCAGTACTAGTTTCGACGAGCAGTACTTC	CAISTSFDEQYF
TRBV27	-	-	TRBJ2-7	TGTGCCAGCAGCCCTGGACACAACTCCTACGAGCAGTACTTC	CASSPGHNSYEQYF
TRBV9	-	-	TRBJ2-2	TGTGCCAGCAGCGTGCAGGGTACCGGGGAGCTGTTTTTT	CASSVQGTGELFF
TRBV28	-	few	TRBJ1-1	TGTGCCAGCAGCTCCCCCGGCGAGGAAGCTTTCTTT	CASSSPGEEAFF
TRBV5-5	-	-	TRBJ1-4	TGTGCCAGCAGCTTAGGTGCAAATGAAAAACTGTTTTTT	CASSLGANEKLFF
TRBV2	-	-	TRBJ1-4	TGTGCCAGCAGTCCCGTGACAGGCGTTAATGAAAAACTGTTTTTT	CASSPVTGVNEKLFF
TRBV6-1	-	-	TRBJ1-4	TGTGCCAGCAGTGGGGGATGGGGGGAATCAACTAATGAAAAACTGTTTTTT	CASSGGWGESTNEKLFF
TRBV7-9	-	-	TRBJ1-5	TGTGCCAGCAGCTTAACGTCAGGACAGCCCCAGCATTTT	CASSLTSGQPQHF
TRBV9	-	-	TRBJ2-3	TGTGCCAGCAGCGTGTGGCAGGGCAGTACGCAGTATTTT	CASSVWQGSTQYF
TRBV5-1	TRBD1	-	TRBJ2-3	TGCGCCAGCAGCTTAGGACAGGGGGCAGATACGCAGTATTTT	CASSLGQGADTQYF
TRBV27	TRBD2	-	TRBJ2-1	TGTGCCAGCAGCGATCAGGGACTAGCGGGAGGGTTGAGTGAGCAGTTCTTC	CASSDQGLAGGLSEQFF
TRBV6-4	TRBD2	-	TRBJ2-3	TGTGCCAGCAGTGACGGGAGACTAGCCACAGATACGCAGTATTTT	CASSDGRLATDTQYF
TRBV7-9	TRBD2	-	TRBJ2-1	TGTGCCAGCAGCCAGGGAGGACTAGCCCCCCGAGAGCAGTTCTTC	CASSQGGLAPREQFF
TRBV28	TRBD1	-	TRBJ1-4	TGTGCCACCGACAGGGAAAATGAAAAACTGTTTTTT	CATDRENEKLFF
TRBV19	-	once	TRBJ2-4	TGTGCCAGTAGTATGGGAGCCAAAAACATTCAGTACTTC	CASSMGAKNIQYF
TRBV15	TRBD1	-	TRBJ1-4	TGTGCCACCAGCAGTGGACAGGGCCCGAACGAAAAACTGTTTTTT	CATSSGQGPNEKLFF
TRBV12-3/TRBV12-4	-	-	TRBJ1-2	TGTGCCAGCAGTTCAACAGTGAACTATGGCTACACCTTC	CASSSTVNYGYTF
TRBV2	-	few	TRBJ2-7	TGTGCCAGCAGTGATCGTCAGGGTTCCGTGCAGTACTTC	CASSDRQGSVQYF
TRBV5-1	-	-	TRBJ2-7	TGCGCCAGCAGCCCGGGTGCGTACTACGAGCAGTACTTC	CASSPGAYYEQYF
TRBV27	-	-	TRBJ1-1	TGTGCCAGCAGCCCGGACAGCCTAATGAACACTGAAGCTTTCTTT	CASSPDSLMNTEAFF
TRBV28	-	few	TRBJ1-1	TGTGCCAGCAACGAAGCCCGGGAAGCCGGAATGAACACTGAAGCTTTCTTT	CASNEAREAGMNTEAFF
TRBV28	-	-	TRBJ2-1	TGTGCCAGCAGAAACAACCCGCACAGGGATTACAATGAGCAGTTCTTC	CASRNNPHRDYNEQFF